The 3 T cell receptor beta chains reported below all come from one sample, sequenced in a study of graft-versus-host responses after intestinal transplantation. The repertoire was sequenced with immunoSEQ multiplex PCR; TCRdb's copy has only in-frame clones and lacks some. The sample includes 9,000 to 10,000 clones, around 30% of them seen just once. The plating included around 200,000 irradiated, violet-dye-labeled stimulator cells together with around 200,000 CFSE-labeled responder cells. This specimen consisted of alloreactive CD8+ T cells from a mixed lymphocyte reaction culture, obtained before intestinal transplant. Stated subset: CFSE-low proliferating T cells sorted from roughly six-day pre-transplant mixed lymphocyte reaction (GvH or HvG direction). The source of these receptors is a human patient who received an intestinal transplant.

This clone is deemed medium-sized. This chain links TRBV29-1 with TRBJ2-2, with a tentative D call TRBD2 (7 bases). Germline V lookup: CDR1 SQVTM, CDR2 ANQGSEA. V was shortened by 4 bases and J by 8 bases, with 35 bases between the two germline ends. This CDR3 has 20 amino acids. CDR3 amino acids: CSVGGFEGGPSKIGMGELFF. As DNA, the CDR3 is TGCAGCGTTGGAGGTTTTGAGGGGGGGCCCTCCAAAATCGGCATGGGGGAGCTGTTTTTT.

The V gene is TRBV10-1, the J gene TRBJ2-1; 11 bases match TRBD2. The CDR3 loop spans 14 amino acids. The V gene's germline CDR1 is WNHNN and CDR2 SYGVQD (reference sequence). Unmatched junction bases numbered 5, after V lost 5 bases and J lost 8 bases. The CDR3 region has the DNA TGCGCCAGCAGTCATAGCGGGGGGGCCCATGAGCAGTTCTTC. Its protein product is CASSHSGGAHEQFF.

J is TRBJ2-1 and V is TRBV11-2; TRBD2 agrees at 8 bases. Germline CDR1 is SGHAT and CDR2 is FQNNGV. The CDR3 length is 17 residues. The trim removed 0 bases at V and 2 bases at J, leaving 6 bases unmatched. Here the CDR3 reads CASSLDLGGGTYNEQFF. For the CDR3, the DNA is TGTGCCAGCAGCTTAGATCTCGGGGGGGGTACCTACAATGAGCAGTTCTTC.